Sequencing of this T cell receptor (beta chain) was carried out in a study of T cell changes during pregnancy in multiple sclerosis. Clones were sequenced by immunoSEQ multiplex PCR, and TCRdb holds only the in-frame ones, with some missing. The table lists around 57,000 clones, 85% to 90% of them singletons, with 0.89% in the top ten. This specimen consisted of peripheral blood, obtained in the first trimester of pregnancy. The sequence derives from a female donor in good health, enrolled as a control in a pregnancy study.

CDR3 DNA: TGTGCCAGCAGCCAACAACCCGGAGGTTGGGCAGGGGGAGGAGATGAGCAGTTCTTC. It is translated as CASSQQPGGWAGGGDEQFF. This chain joins TRBV4-2 and TRBJ2-1, with D tentatively TRBD1 (7 bases). Germline assignment: CDR1 LGHNA and CDR2 YNFKEQ. Trimming pared 2 bases from V and 8 bases from J, leaving 28 bases between. The CDR3 contains 19 residues.